These 29 T cell receptor beta chains share one sample of origin, sequenced in a study of blood T cell repertoires in COVID-19. Clones were sequenced by immunoSEQ multiplex PCR, and TCRdb holds only the in-frame ones, with some missing. The table lists under 250,000 clones, 86% of them singletons. The specimen sequenced was peripheral blood. These receptors were taken from a woman older than 75 with COVID-19, enrolled during active disease.

This clone has only one observation. The chain couples TRBV15 to TRBJ2-2; TRBD2 agrees at 7 bases. The CDR3 is made up of 15 amino acids. Germline loops: CDR1 LNHNV, CDR2 YYDKDF (reference sequence). The V and J ends lost 0 bases and 4 bases, in that order; junction bases with no gene match: 2. The CDR3 sequence: CATSREGRGTGELFF. The CDR3 DNA reads TGTGCCACCAGCAGAGAAGGGAGGGGCACCGGGGAGCTGTTTTTT.

The chain joins TRBV4-3 to TRBJ1-5; the match to TRBD1 covers 7 bases. V dropped 0 bases and J dropped 6; count of bases not matched to a gene: 5. The CDR3 contains 15 residues. In germline, CDR1 is LGHNA, CDR2 YSLEER. This CDR3 reads CASSQEYRGIQPQHF. The CDR3 bases are TGCGCCAGCAGCCAAGAATACAGGGGTATTCAGCCCCAGCATTTT.

In its sample, this clone was seen a few times. The chain couples TRBV2 to TRBJ1-1; the D gene is possibly TRBD1 (5 bases). Between the trimmed V and J ends, which lost 4 bases and 0 bases, there was a span of 18 bases. The CDR3 has 17 amino acids. Germline V gene sequence: CDR1 SNHLY, CDR2 FYNNEI. This CDR3 is CASSVGGTGSMNTEAFF. CDR3 in DNA: TGTGCCAGCAGTGTTGGAGGGACGGGGAGTATGAACACTGAAGCTTTCTTT. The full variable domain, rest sourced from reference TRBV2 and TRBJ1-1, is EPEVTQTPSHQVTQMGQEVILRCVPISNHLYFYWYRQILGQKVEFLVSFYNNEISEKSEIFDDQFSVERPDGSNFTLKIRSTKLEDSAMYFCASSVGGTGSMNTEAFFGQGTRLTVV.

The chain couples TRBV29-1 to TRBJ2-7; 10 bases match TRBD1. Germline V lookup: CDR1 SQVTM, CDR2 ANQGSEA. The CDR3 extends over 17 amino acids. The CDR3 loop is CICSPRTGGEVSYEQYV. CDR3 bases: TGCATCTGCTCCCCCCGGACAGGGGGAGAGGTGTCCTACGAGCAGTACGTC.

V and J are TRBV7-6 and TRBJ1-1; D might be TRBD1 (5 bases). Trimming took 5 bases from V and 4 from J, leaving 20 bases between them. The germline CDR1 and CDR2 sequences are SGHVS and FNYEAQ. The length of the CDR3 is 16 residues. The CDR3 region has the DNA TGTGCCAGCAGCCCCGGTCAGGGTTTAGGTCCCACTGAAGCTTTCTTT. Encoded protein: CASSPGQGLGPTEAFF.

This chain uses TRBV6-5 with TRBJ2-7, with TRBD1 identical over 7 bases. CDR1 MNHEY and CDR2 SVGAGI come from the germline V gene. The V gene end was trimmed by 5 bases and the J gene end by 2 bases; junction bases not matched to a gene: 9. This CDR3 is built from 15 residues. CDR3 DNA sequence: TGTGCCAGCAGTAGCGGACAGGTCGCCGCCTACGAGCAGTACTTC. This sequence encodes CASSSGQVAAYEQYF.

This clone turned up a few times. V and J are TRBV7-2 and TRBJ1-5; D gene ambiguous. This CDR3 is built from 18 residues. Trimming took off 6 bases at V and 0 bases at J, with 21 bases between the two ends. CDR1 is SGHTA, CDR2 FQGNSA, per germline. DNA of the CDR3: TGTGCCAGCAGTCGAGGAACCAGCAGTCTTGGTAGCAATCAGCCCCAGCATTTT. It specifies CASSRGTSSLGSNQPQHF.

This clone was seen only a few times. This rearrangement joins TRBV7-8 to TRBJ1-5; 11 nucleotides line up with TRBD1. The CDR3 totals 16 residues. V trimming: 0 bases; J trimming: 4 bases; junction bases outside the gene matches: 2. Germline V gene data show CDR1 as SGHVS and CDR2 as FQNEAQ. The CDR3 region is CASSLADRGLNQPQHF. The CDR3 DNA follows: TGTGCCAGCAGCTTAGCGGACAGGGGGCTGAATCAGCCCCAGCATTTT.

The V gene is TRBV6-1, the J gene TRBJ1-2; TRBD1 matches at 7 bases. In germline, CDR1 is MNHNS, CDR2 SASEGT. The V and J ends lost 4 bases and 4 bases, in that order; junction bases with no gene match: 18. The CDR3 consists of 18 residues. The chain's CDR3 is CASSGEMDRQFGFYGYTF. The DNA for the CDR3 is TGTGCCAGCAGTGGGGAAATGGACAGGCAATTTGGCTTCTATGGCTACACCTTC.

The V and J genes are TRBV7-9 and TRBJ1-1; the D is unclear. Germline V gene data show CDR1 as SEHNR and CDR2 as FQNEAQ (reference sequence). The germline V and J ends were trimmed by 2 bases and 3 bases, with 7 bases remaining between them. The CDR3 extends over 13 amino acids. DNA of the CDR3: TGTGCCAGCAGCTTACAGGAGGACACTGAAGCTTTCTTT. This sequence encodes CASSLQEDTEAFF.

The V and J genes are TRBV28 and TRBJ2-2, with D possibly TRBD2 on 7 matching bases. In germline, CDR1 is MDHEN, CDR2 SYDVKM. The CDR3 has 21 residues. V was cut by 5 bases and J by 3 bases, with 31 bases left in between. The chain's CDR3 is CASSPRGRGGLWGAYTGELFF. The CDR3 DNA reads TGTGCCAGCAGTCCCCGGGGGAGGGGCGGCTTGTGGGGGGCCTACACCGGGGAGCTGTTTTTT. The full variable domain, completed using reference TRBV28 and TRBJ2-2, is DVKVTQSSRYLVKRTGEKVFLECVQDMDHENMFWYRQDPGLGLRLIYFSYDVKMKEKGDIPEGYSVSREKKERFSLILESASTNQTSMYLCASSPRGRGGLWGAYTGELFFGEGSRLTVL.

This clone occurred a few times. The J gene is TRBJ2-1, the V gene TRBV4-1, with D possibly TRBD1 on 5 matching bases. The CDR3 runs to 16 residues. Germline assignment: CDR1 MGHRA and CDR2 YSYEKL. Trimming left V 2 bases short and J 9 bases short, with 20 bases between. The CDR3 reads CASSQPGRLRDIEQFF. The CDR3 coding sequence is TGCGCCAGCAGCCAACCTGGCCGACTCAGGGATATTGAGCAGTTCTTC.

This clone was seen once. The chain is built from TRBV2 and TRBJ1-2, with a tentative D call TRBD1 (6 bases). CDR1 SNHLY and CDR2 FYNNEI come from the germline V gene. The CDR3 runs to 14 residues. With 1 base removed from V and 9 bases from J, the gap between germline ends came to 15 bases. The CDR3 coding sequence is TGTGCCAGCAGTGAAGGGGCAGGGGAGCTTAGCTACACCTTC. It is translated as CASSEGAGELSYTF.

The chain is built from TRBV24-1 and TRBJ1-2; 7 nucleotides match TRBD1. There are 17 residues in the CDR3. Germline assignment: CDR1 KGHDR and CDR2 SFDVKD. V shed 4 bases, J shed 0 bases, and the junction held 10 bases outside the gene matches. CDR3 DNA: TGTGCCACCAGTGACAACGGGGGACAGAGCACTAACTATGGCTACACCTTC. This sequence encodes CATSDNGGQSTNYGYTF.

V gene TRBV20-1 combines with J gene TRBJ2-3; TRBD2 aligns across 9 bases. Germline trimming cut 3 bases from V and 2 bases from J; bases unmatched to any gene: 15. CDR1 is DFQATT, CDR2 SNEGSKA, per germline (reference sequence). The CDR3 sequence is 18 residues long. This CDR3 reads CSASRPLGLAGHTDTQYF. The CDR3 nucleotides read TGCAGTGCTAGTAGACCCCTAGGGCTAGCGGGGCACACAGATACGCAGTATTTT.

The chain is built from TRBV6-6 and TRBJ2-7, with 11 positions matching TRBD2. The germline V gene encodes CDR1 MNHNY and CDR2 SVGAGI (reference sequence). The length of the CDR3 is 16 residues. Unmatched junction bases numbered 4, after V lost 0 bases and J lost 3 bases. The CDR3 protein is CASSYSTSGVGYEQYF. CDR3 nucleotide sequence: TGTGCCAGCAGTTACTCGACTAGCGGGGTCGGCTACGAGCAGTACTTC.

The gene calls are TRBV10-1 and TRBJ1-2; possibly TRBD1 for D (5 bases). Between the trimmed V and J ends, which lost 2 bases and 2 bases, there was a span of 6 bases. CDR3 length: 13 amino acids. Germline V CDR1 and CDR2: WNHNN, SYGVQD (reference sequence). The CDR3 loop is CASSEDRNYGYTF. The CDR3 DNA sequence: TGCGCCAGCAGTGAGGACAGAAACTATGGCTACACCTTC.

The chain recombines TRBV4-2 with TRBJ1-1, with D tentatively TRBD1 (5 bases). This CDR3 comprises 14 residues. CDR1 is LGHNA and CDR2 is YNFKEQ in the germline V gene. V was shortened by 1 base and J by 3 bases, with 9 bases between the two germline ends. DNA for the CDR3: TGTGCCAGCAGCCAAGTTACAGGTGACACTGAAGCTTTCTTT. Its protein product is CASSQVTGDTEAFF.

The chain links TRBV11-2 to TRBJ1-6, with unresolved D. Deletions cut 8 bases from V and 1 base from J, with 21 bases between. The CDR3 extends over 18 amino acids. CDR1 SGHAT and CDR2 FQNNGV come from the germline V gene. The CDR3 nucleotides are TGTGCCAGCCGGATAATGGACCCCGGGGAGTCCTATAATTCACCCCTCCACTTT. Residues: CASRIMDPGESYNSPLHF. The full variable domain, completed using reference TRBV11-2 and TRBJ1-6, is EAGVAQSPRYKIIEKRQSVAFWCNPISGHATLYWYQQILGQGPKLLIQFQNNGVVDDSQLPKDRFSAERLKGVDSTLKIQPAKLEDSAVYLCASRIMDPGESYNSPLHFGNGTRLTVT.

The chain recombines TRBV6-6 with TRBJ2-1; 8 positions agree with TRBD1. The CDR3 loop spans 16 amino acids. The ends lost 4 bases at V and 7 bases at J; junction bases unmatched: 12. Per the germline V gene, CDR1 is MNHNY and CDR2 is SVGAGI (reference sequence). The CDR3 DNA reads TGTGCCAGCAGTTTAGGACAGGGAAGGCTTGCGAATGAGCAGTTCTTC. Translated, it gives CASSLGQGRLANEQFF.

The chain recombines TRBV12-5 with TRBJ1-4; D is possibly TRBD1 (6 bases). Germline CDR1 is LGHNT and CDR2 is FRNRAP. Trimming cost V 11 bases and J 7 bases, with 20 bases left between them. The CDR3 has 14 residues. This CDR3 reads CAVPGGGVGEKLFF. CDR3 nucleotides: TGTGCTGTCCCAGGCGGGGGCGTGGGTGAAAAACTGTTTTTT.

This CDR3 is CASSERTVGTEAFF. DNA of the CDR3: TGTGCCAGCAGTGAACGGACAGTGGGCACTGAAGCTTTCTTT. The chain joins TRBV6-1 to TRBJ1-1; tentative D call: TRBD1 (6 bases). Germline CDR1 is MNHNS and CDR2 is SASEGT. The CDR3 runs 14 residues. The V gene lost 2 bases and the J gene lost 4 bases, with 11 bases spanning the gap.

The rearrangement links TRBV19 to TRBJ1-3; weak D call: TRBD1 (6 bases). The germline gives CDR1 LNHDA, CDR2 SQIVND (reference sequence). CDR3 length: 14 residues. V lost 7 bases, J lost 0 bases, and 10 bases lay in between. DNA for the CDR3: TGTGCCAGTACCCGGACAGTCTCTGGAAACACCATATATTTT. It codes for CASTRTVSGNTIYF.

The chain employs TRBV6-5 and TRBJ2-2, with TRBD1 identical over 9 bases. Germline CDR1 MNHEY, CDR2 SVGAGI. Trimming at V came to 6 bases and at J to 1 base, leaving 3 bases not matched to a gene. The CDR3 sequence is 15 residues long. CDR3 sequence reads: CASSRGQGNTGELFF. DNA for the CDR3: TGTGCCAGCAGCCGGGGACAGGGGAACACCGGGGAGCTGTTTTTT.

The chain employs TRBV7-2 and TRBJ2-3, with 15 bases fitting TRBD2. Germline CDR1 is SGHTA and CDR2 is FQGNSA. V shed 4 bases and J 2 bases; nucleotides not matched to a gene: 4. This CDR3 is built from 17 residues. DNA of the CDR3: TGTGCCAGCAGCTCCGGACTAGCGGGGGGGCACACAGATACGCAGTATTTT. As protein: CASSSGLAGGHTDTQYF.

The chain is built from TRBV5-1 and TRBJ2-1; 10 bases map to TRBD2. This CDR3 spans 16 amino acids. The V segment lost 7 bases and the J segment 5 bases; nucleotides outside the gene matches: 12. Germline CDR1 reads SGHRS; CDR2 reads YFSETQ. The CDR3 is CASAVPSGGAHNEQFF. The CDR3 region has the DNA TGCGCCAGCGCCGTGCCCAGCGGGGGGGCCCACAATGAGCAGTTCTTC.

The chain carries TRBV5-1 and TRBJ2-5; weak D call: TRBD2 (5 bases). This CDR3 contains 13 residues. Germline V gene lookup returns CDR1 SGHRS and CDR2 YFSETQ. Trimming stripped 4 bases from V and 3 bases from J, with 10 bases between. The CDR3 DNA is TGCGCCAGCAGCGGTACCGGGAAAGAGACCCAGTACTTC. It codes for CASSGTGKETQYF. Full variable domain (outside the CDR3, taken from reference TRBV5-1 and TRBJ2-5): KAGVTQTPRYLIKTRGQQVTLSCSPISGHRSVSWYQQTPGQGLQFLFEYFSETQRNKGNFPGRFSGRQFSNSRSEMNVSTLELGDSALYLCASSGTGKETQYFGPGTRLLVL.

V and J are TRBV18 and TRBJ1-2; no definite D call. V shed 4 bases and J shed 6 bases, with 9 bases lying between them. The germline V gene has CDR1 KGHSH and CDR2 LQKENI. The CDR3 spans 12 residues. CDR3 sequence: CASSLLEDGYTF. CDR3 nucleotide sequence: TGTGCCAGCTCACTTCTGGAGGATGGCTACACCTTC.

The chain links TRBV10-3 to TRBJ2-3; a weak D match, TRBD2 (5 bases). Germline values: CDR1 ENHRY, CDR2 SYGVKD. There are 16 residues in the CDR3. V was trimmed by 0 bases and J by 3 bases, leaving 13 bases between them. The DNA of the CDR3 is TGTGCCATCAGTGAGTCGTTGGGAGAATTGACAGATACGCAGTATTTT. Amino acid sequence: CAISESLGELTDTQYF.